This TCR beta chain originates from a study of CD8+ T cells in alopecia areata. Germline assignment: CDR1 LGHNA and CDR2 YSLEER. The ends were cut back, 1 base at V and 2 bases at J, with 12 bases in the middle. This CDR3 has 16 residues. This clone was counted between two and nine times. It was cDNA, reverse transcribed from extracted RNA, that served as the sequencing template. Some clones are missing from TCRdb's copy, which holds only in-frame ones; the method was immunoSEQ multiplex PCR. The sample lists around 190,000 clones, 60% seen once, with 0.65% to 0.7% in the top ten. Treatment described: oral pan-JAK inhibitor, 5-10 mg twice daily.

Sample: CD4+ T cells sorted from blood, taken at week 4, from a patient treated with tofacitinib. The chain links TRBV4-3 to TRBJ2-1, with D perhaps matching TRBD1 or TRBD2 (5 bases each). This sequence was found in a human donor with alopecia areata. CDR3 sequence: CASSQGGPTPYNEQFF. CDR3 bases: TGCGCCAGCAGCCAAGGGGGACCCACCCCCTACAATGAGCAGTTCTTC.